This TCR beta chain came from a study of PD-1 blockade in classical Hodgkin lymphoma. The protocol was immunoSEQ multiplex PCR, while the TCRdb copy is restricted to in-frame clones and leaves out a portion. The sample has roughly 97,000 clones; approximately 80% are singletons. Each patient's relapse followed autologous stem cell transplantation, and brentuximab vedotin exposure varied. When best responses were assessed, they were complete response, partial response or progressive disease. V dropped 7 bases and J dropped 5 bases, with 24 bases sitting between them. CDR1 and CDR2 (germline): SNHLY, FYNNEI. The CDR3 is 16 amino acids.

The gene calls are TRBV2 and TRBJ2-7, with D maybe TRBD1 (6 bases). The material was peripheral blood mononuclear cells (PBMCs), obtained at baseline. The clonotype originates from a human donor with classical Hodgkin lymphoma. The CDR3 DNA sequence: TGTGCCAGCAACCTCCGCAGACAGGTAATCCCCGACGAGCAGTACTTC. This gives the protein CASNLRRQVIPDEQYF.